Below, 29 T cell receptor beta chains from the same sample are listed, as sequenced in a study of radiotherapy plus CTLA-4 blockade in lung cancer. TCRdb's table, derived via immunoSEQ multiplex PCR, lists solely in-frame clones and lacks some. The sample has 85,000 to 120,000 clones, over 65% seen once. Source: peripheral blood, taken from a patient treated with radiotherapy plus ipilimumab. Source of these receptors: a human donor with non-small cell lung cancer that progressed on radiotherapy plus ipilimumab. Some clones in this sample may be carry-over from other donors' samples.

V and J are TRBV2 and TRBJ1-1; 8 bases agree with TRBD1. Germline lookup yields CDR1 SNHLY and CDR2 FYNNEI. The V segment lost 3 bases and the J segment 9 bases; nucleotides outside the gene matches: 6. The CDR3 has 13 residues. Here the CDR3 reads CASSEGTGLQAFF. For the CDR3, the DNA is TGTGCCAGCAGTGAGGGGACAGGCCTCCAAGCTTTCTTT.

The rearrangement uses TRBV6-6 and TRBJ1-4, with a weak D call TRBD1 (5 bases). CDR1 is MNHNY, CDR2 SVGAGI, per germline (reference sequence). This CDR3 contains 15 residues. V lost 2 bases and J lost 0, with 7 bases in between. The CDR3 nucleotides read TGTGCCAGCAGTTACGGGGGGTCAACTAATGAAAAACTGTTTTTT. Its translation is CASSYGGSTNEKLFF.

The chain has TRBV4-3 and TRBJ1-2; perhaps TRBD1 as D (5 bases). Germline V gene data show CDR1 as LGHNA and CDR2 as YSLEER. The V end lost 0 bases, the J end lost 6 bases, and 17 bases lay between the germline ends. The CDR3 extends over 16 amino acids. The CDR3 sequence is CASSQDWEGRWDGYTF. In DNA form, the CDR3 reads TGCGCCAGCAGCCAAGATTGGGAGGGGCGTTGGGATGGCTACACCTTC.

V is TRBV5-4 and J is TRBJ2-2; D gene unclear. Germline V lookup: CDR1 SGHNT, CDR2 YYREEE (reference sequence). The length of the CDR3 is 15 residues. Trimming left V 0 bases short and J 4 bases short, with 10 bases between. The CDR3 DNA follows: TGTGCCAGCAGCTTGGCACAGCTGGGCACCGGGGAGCTGTTTTTT. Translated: CASSLAQLGTGELFF.

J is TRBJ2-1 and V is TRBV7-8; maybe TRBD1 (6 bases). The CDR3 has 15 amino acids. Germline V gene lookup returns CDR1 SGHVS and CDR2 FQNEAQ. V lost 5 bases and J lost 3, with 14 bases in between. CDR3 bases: TGTGCCAGCAGCGCCGGAGGACAGTACTACAATGAGCAGTTCTTC. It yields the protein CASSAGGQYYNEQFF.

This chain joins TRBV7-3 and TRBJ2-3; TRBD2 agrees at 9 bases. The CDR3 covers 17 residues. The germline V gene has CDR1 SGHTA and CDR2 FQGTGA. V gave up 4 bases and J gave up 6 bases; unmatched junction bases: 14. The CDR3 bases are TGTGCCAGCAGCTCCTTCCCCTTAGCGGGGGCTATCGATACGCAGTATTTT. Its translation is CASSSFPLAGAIDTQYF.

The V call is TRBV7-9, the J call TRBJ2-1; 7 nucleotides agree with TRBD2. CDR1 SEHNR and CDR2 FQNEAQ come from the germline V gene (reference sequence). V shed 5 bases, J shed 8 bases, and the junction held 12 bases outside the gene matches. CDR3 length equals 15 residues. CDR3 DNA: TGTGCCAGCAGCCTCCCGGGACTACCTCGTGATGAGCAGTTCTTC. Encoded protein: CASSLPGLPRDEQFF. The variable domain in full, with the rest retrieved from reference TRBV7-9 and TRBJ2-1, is DTGVSQNPRHKITKRGQNVTFRCDPISEHNRLYWYRQTLGQGPEFLTYFQNEAQLEKSRLLSDRFSAERPKGSFSTLEIQRTEQGDSAMYLCASSLPGLPRDEQFFGPGTRLTVL.

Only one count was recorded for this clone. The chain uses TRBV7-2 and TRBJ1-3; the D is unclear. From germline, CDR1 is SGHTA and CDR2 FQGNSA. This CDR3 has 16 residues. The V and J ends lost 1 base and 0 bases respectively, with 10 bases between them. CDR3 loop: CASSLVATNSGNTIYF. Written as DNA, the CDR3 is TGTGCCAGCAGCTTAGTGGCCACGAACTCTGGAAACACCATATATTTT.

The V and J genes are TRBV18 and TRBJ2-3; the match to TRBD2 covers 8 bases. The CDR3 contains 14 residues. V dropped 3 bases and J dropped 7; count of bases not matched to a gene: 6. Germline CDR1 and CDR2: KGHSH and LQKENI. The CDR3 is CASSPGTRFYTQYF. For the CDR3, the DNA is TGTGCCAGCTCACCCGGGACTAGATTTTATACGCAGTATTTT.

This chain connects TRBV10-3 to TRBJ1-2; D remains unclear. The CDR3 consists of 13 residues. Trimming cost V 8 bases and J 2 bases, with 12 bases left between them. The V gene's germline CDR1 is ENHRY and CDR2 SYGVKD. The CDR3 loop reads CAIAAMSNYGYTF. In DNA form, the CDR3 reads TGTGCCATCGCGGCCATGTCCAACTATGGCTACACCTTC.

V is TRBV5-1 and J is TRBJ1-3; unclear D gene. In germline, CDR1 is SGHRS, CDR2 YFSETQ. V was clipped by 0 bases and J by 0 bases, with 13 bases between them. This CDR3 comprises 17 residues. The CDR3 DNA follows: TGCGCCAGCAGCTTGGAACTGAACACCTTCTCTGGAAACACCATATATTTT. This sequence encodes CASSLELNTFSGNTIYF.

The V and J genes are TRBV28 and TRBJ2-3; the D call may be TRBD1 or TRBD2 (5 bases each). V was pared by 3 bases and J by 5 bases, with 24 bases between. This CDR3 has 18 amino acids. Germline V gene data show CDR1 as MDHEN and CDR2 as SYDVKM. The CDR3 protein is CASSFSRVPWGPGDTQYF. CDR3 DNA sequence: TGTGCCAGCAGTTTCTCCCGGGTGCCCTGGGGACCCGGAGATACGCAGTATTTT.

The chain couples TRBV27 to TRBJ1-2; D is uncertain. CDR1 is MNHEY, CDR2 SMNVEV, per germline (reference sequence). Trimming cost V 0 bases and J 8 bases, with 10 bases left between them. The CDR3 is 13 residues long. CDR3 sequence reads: CASSLSAGRGYTF. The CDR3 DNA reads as TGTGCCAGCAGTTTATCTGCGGGAAGGGGCTACACCTTC.

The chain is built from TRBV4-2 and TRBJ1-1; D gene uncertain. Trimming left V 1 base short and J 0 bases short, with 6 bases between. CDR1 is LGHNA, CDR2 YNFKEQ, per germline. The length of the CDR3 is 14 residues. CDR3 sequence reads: CASSQVALNTEAFF. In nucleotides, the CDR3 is TGTGCCAGCAGCCAAGTTGCCCTGAACACTGAAGCTTTCTTT.

In nucleotides, the CDR3 is TGTGCCAGCAGTGAGTGGAGGAACACCGGGGAGCTGTTTTTT. Amino acid sequence: CASSEWRNTGELFF. The chain uses TRBV6-1 and TRBJ2-2; D remains unclear. The V gene's germline CDR1 is MNHNS and CDR2 SASEGT. Trimming took 3 bases from V and 1 from J, leaving 6 bases between them. The CDR3 totals 14 residues.

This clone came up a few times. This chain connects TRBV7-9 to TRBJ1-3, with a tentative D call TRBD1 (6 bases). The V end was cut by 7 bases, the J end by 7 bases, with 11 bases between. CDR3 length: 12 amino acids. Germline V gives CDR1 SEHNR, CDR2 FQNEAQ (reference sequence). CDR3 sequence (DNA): TGTGCCAGCACCCTAAGGGGGAACACCATATATTTT. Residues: CASTLRGNTIYF.

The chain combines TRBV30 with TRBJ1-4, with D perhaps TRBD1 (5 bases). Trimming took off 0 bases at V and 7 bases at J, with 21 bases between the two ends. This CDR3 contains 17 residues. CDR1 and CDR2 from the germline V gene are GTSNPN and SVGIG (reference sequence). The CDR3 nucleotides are TGTGCCTGGAGTGTAGGGGCCTGGGACGTAAGAAGTGAAAAACTGTTTTTT. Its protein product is CAWSVGAWDVRSEKLFF.

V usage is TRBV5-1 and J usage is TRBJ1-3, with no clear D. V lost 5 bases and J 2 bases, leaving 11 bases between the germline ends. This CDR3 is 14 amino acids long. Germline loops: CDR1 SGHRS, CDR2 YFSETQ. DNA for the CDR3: TGCGCCAGCAGACTAGGAATTCCTGGAAACACCATATATTTT. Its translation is CASRLGIPGNTIYF.

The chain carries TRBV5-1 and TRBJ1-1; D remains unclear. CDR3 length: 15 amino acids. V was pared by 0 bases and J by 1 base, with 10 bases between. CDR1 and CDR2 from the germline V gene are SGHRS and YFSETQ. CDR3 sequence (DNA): TGCGCCAGCAGCTTGGCCGCGGGGTGGAACACTGAAGCTTTCTTT. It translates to CASSLAAGWNTEAFF.

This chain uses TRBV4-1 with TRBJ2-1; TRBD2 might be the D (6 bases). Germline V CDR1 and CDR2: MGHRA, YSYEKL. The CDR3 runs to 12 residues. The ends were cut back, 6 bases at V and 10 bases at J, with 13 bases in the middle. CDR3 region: CASSYRGEEQFF. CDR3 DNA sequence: TGCGCCAGCAGTTACCGCGGGGAGGAGCAGTTCTTC.

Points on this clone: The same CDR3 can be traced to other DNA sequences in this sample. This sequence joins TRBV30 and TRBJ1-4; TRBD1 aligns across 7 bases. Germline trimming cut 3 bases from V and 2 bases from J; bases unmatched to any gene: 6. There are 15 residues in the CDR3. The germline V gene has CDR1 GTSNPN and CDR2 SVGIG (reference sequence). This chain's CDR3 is CAWSDTGATNEKLFF. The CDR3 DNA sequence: TGTGCCTGGAGCGATACAGGGGCGACTAATGAAAAACTGTTTTTT.

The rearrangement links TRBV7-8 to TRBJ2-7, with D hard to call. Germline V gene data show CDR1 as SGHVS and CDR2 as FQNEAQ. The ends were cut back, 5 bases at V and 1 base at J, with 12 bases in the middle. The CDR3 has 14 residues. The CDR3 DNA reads TGTGCCAGCAGCCCCCAAGGCCTGTCCTACGAGCAGTACTTC. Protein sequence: CASSPQGLSYEQYF.

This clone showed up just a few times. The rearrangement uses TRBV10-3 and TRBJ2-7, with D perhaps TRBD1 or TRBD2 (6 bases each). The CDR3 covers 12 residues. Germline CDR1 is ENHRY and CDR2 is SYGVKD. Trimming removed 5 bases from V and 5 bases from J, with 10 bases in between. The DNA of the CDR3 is TGTGCCATCAGTTTCGGGGGCGACGAGCAGTACTTC. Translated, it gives CAISFGGDEQYF.

CDR3: CASSLWGQGKLNYGYTF. The CDR3 bases are TGTGCCAGCAGTTTATGGGGACAGGGGAAATTGAACTATGGCTACACCTTC. This chain links TRBV28 with TRBJ1-2, with 10 bases identical to TRBD1. CDR3 size: 17 residues. Germline V lookup: CDR1 MDHEN, CDR2 SYDVKM. V dropped 0 bases and J dropped 2; count of bases not matched to a gene: 6.

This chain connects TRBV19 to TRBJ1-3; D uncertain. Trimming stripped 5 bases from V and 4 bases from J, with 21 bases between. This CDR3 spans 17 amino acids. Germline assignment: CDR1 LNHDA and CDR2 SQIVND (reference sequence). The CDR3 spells CASSPGSWLSPGNTIYF. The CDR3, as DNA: TGTGCCAGTAGTCCGGGTTCGTGGCTCTCTCCGGGAAACACCATATATTTT.

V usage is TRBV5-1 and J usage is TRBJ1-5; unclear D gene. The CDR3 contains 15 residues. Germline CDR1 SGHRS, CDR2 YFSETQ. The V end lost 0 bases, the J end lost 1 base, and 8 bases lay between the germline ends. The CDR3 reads CASSLDGLSNQPQHF. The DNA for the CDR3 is TGCGCCAGCAGCTTGGACGGGCTGAGCAATCAGCCCCAGCATTTT.

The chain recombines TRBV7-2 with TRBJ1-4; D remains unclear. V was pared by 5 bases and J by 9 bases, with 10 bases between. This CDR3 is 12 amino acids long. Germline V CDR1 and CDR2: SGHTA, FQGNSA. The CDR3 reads CASSTHAQKLFF. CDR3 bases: TGTGCCAGCAGCACCCACGCCCAAAAACTGTTTTTT. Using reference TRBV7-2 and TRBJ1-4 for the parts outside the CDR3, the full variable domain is GAGVSQSPSNKVTEKGKDVELRCDPISGHTALYWYRQSLGQGLEFLIYFQGNSAPDKSGLPSDRFSAERTGGSVSTLTIQRTQQEDSAVYLCASSTHAQKLFFGSGTQLSVL.

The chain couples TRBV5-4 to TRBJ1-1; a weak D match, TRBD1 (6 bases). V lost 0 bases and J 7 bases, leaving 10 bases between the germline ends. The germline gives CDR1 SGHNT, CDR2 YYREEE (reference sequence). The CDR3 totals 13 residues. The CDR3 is CASSLARQVEAFF. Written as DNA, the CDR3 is TGTGCCAGCAGCTTGGCTAGACAGGTTGAAGCTTTCTTT.

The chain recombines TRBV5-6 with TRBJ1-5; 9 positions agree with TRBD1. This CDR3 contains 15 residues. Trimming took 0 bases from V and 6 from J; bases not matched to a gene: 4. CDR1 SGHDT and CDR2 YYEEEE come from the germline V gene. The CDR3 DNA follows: TGTGCCAGCAGCTTGGGACAGGGGGTTGGTCAGCCCCAGCATTTT. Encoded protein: CASSLGQGVGQPQHF.